One and the same sample provided the 32 T cell receptor beta chains below, sequenced in a study of blood T cell repertoires in COVID-19. Only in-frame clones appear in the TCRdb table, and some are missing; sequencing was by immunoSEQ multiplex PCR. The sample comprises over 150,000 clones, around nine tenths of which are singletons, and approximately 10% rests with the top ten. Sequencing used peripheral blood. The receptors originated from a woman aged 70-85 years with COVID-19, enrolled during active disease.

This chain joins TRBV2 and TRBJ2-5, with TRBD2 matching over 10 bases. Germline trimming cut 4 bases from V and 4 bases from J; bases unmatched to any gene: 6. CDR1 SNHLY and CDR2 FYNNEI come from the germline V gene. This CDR3 spans 15 amino acids. The CDR3 reads CASSVLAGGLETQYF. The CDR3 coding sequence is TGTGCCAGCAGTGTTTTAGCGGGGGGACTAGAGACCCAGTACTTC.

The chain has TRBV5-4 and TRBJ1-2; D is uncertain. Per the germline V gene, CDR1 is SGHNT and CDR2 is YYREEE (reference sequence). CDR3 length equals 14 residues. The germline V and J ends were trimmed by 0 bases and 7 bases, with 13 bases remaining between them. CDR3 residues: CASSLARGDGGYTF. Here the CDR3 DNA reads TGTGCCAGCAGCTTGGCTCGCGGGGATGGTGGCTACACCTTC.

This chain joins TRBV30 and TRBJ2-2; maybe TRBD2 (5 bases). CDR3 length equals 15 residues. The V end lost 6 bases, the J end lost 1 base, and 15 bases lay between the germline ends. Germline CDR1 and CDR2: GTSNPN and SVGIG (reference sequence). CDR3 sequence: CACTAGPKNTGELFF. CDR3 nucleotides: TGTGCCTGCACGGCGGGCCCGAAGAACACCGGGGAGCTGTTTTTT.

J is TRBJ2-3 and V is TRBV21-1; the table's TRBD1 call for D was not verified on the DNA. TRBV21-1 is recorded as a pseudogene. The CDR3 extends over 15 amino acids. The CDR3, as DNA: TGTGCCAGCAGCGGGCCGGGACAGTCCGCGGATACGCAGTATTTT. This encodes CASSGPGQSADTQYF.

This chain joins TRBV2 and TRBJ1-6; 8 bases line up with TRBD1. There are 16 residues in the CDR3. The V and J ends lost 6 bases and 5 bases, in that order; junction bases with no gene match: 9. Germline V CDR1 and CDR2: SNHLY, FYNNEI. CDR3 coding DNA: TGTGCCAGCAGACGGGACAGGAACGTTAATAATTCACCCCTCCACTTT. It codes for CASRRDRNVNNSPLHF.

This clone appeared once. The gene calls are TRBV5-1 and TRBJ1-6; D is uncertain. The CDR3 consists of 14 residues. Germline CDR1 SGHRS, CDR2 YFSETQ. Trimming took off 4 bases at V and 5 bases at J, with 10 bases between the two ends. The CDR3 bases are TGCGCCAGCAGCCGTTATCCCGATAATTCACCCCTCCACTTT. Translated, it gives CASSRYPDNSPLHF. The full variable domain, completed using reference TRBV5-1 and TRBJ1-6, is KAGVTQTPRYLIKTRGQQVTLSCSPISGHRSVSWYQQTPGQGLQFLFEYFSETQRNKGNFPGRFSGRQFSNSRSEMNVSTLELGDSALYLCASSRYPDNSPLHFGNGTRLTVT.

The chain combines TRBV5-6 with TRBJ2-1, with TRBD2 matching over 14 bases. CDR1 SGHDT and CDR2 YYEEEE come from the germline V gene. The J segment lost 0 bases and the V segment lost 4 bases, leaving 9 bases of the junction unmatched. The CDR3 consists of 19 residues. The CDR3 DNA follows: TGTGCCAGCAGCACCGGACTAGCGGGGGGCCCGAGCTCCTACAATGAGCAGTTCTTC. Translation: CASSTGLAGGPSSYNEQFF.

The genes are TRBV5-8 and TRBJ2-7, with D possibly matching TRBD2 (5 bases). V was trimmed by 4 bases and J by 7 bases, leaving 12 bases between them. Germline V gene data show CDR1 as SGHTS and CDR2 as YDEGEE. The CDR3 runs 12 residues. The CDR3, as DNA: TGTGCCAGCAGCCCTGAGGTAGCGGAGCAGTACTTC. This translates into CASSPEVAEQYF.

Only one count was recorded for this clone. V gene TRBV18 combines with J gene TRBJ1-2, with D possibly matching TRBD1 (6 bases). The CDR3 is made up of 13 amino acids. Germline lookup yields CDR1 KGHSH and CDR2 LQKENI. V dropped 8 bases and J dropped 4 bases, with 14 bases sitting between them. Written as DNA, the CDR3 is TGTGCCAGCCTCCCGGGGGGCGCCTATGGCTACACCTTC. It encodes CASLPGGAYGYTF.

This clone appeared a single time. J is TRBJ1-4 and V is TRBV3-1 (or the pseudogene TRBV3-2); no reliable D call. Germline CDR1 is LGHDT and CDR2 is YNNKEL (reference sequence). The CDR3 has 16 amino acids. V was trimmed by 1 base and J by 2 bases, leaving 11 bases between them. CDR3 sequence (DNA): TGTGCCAGCAGCCAAGTGGCAGGTTTTACTAATGAAAAACTGTTTTTT. Protein product: CASSQVAGFTNEKLFF.

The V call is TRBV28, the J call TRBJ1-5; 7 bases are a match to TRBD1. With V trimmed by 2 bases and J by 7 bases, 2 bases remained unmatched. Looked up from germline, CDR1 is MDHEN and CDR2 is SYDVKM. The CDR3 runs 13 residues. The CDR3 loop is CASSLRGHQPQHF. CDR3 nucleotides: TGTGCCAGCAGTTTAAGGGGGCACCAGCCCCAGCATTTT.

V is TRBV21-1 and J is TRBJ1-5; the D call in the table, TRBD1, was not verified against the DNA. TRBV21-1 is annotated as a pseudogene. The CDR3 consists of 15 residues. The CDR3 DNA reads as TGTGCCAGCAGCAAGATCGACAGGGACGGTCAGCCCCAGCATTTT. Protein product: CASSKIDRDGQPQHF.

This chain joins TRBV6-2 or TRBV6-3 and TRBJ2-4; 7 nucleotides match TRBD1. Germline CDR1 reads MNHEY; CDR2 reads SVGEGT. The CDR3 totals 16 residues. Germline trimming cut 2 bases from V and 5 bases from J; bases unmatched to any gene: 9. The CDR3 region has the DNA TGTGCCAGCAGTTACAGGGGTATAGGGACAGAAAACATTCAGTACTTC. It translates to CASSYRGIGTENIQYF.

The rearrangement links TRBV30 to TRBJ2-3; perhaps TRBD2 as D (5 bases). The germline CDR1 and CDR2 sequences are GTSNPN and SVGIG (reference sequence). V was pared by 3 bases and J by 0 bases, with 22 bases between. This CDR3 has 18 amino acids. The CDR3 DNA follows: TGTGCCTGGAGGGCCTACGGGGAGACGCTCCGTAGCACAGATACGCAGTATTTT. It specifies CAWRAYGETLRSTDTQYF.

J is TRBJ2-5 and V is TRBV7-8; TRBD2 matches at 13 bases. The CDR3 is 15 residues long. The V and J ends lost 7 bases and 1 base, in that order; junction bases with no gene match: 3. The germline V gene encodes CDR1 SGHVS and CDR2 FQNEAQ. The CDR3: CASTLAGGIQETQYF. The CDR3 region has the DNA TGTGCCAGCACACTAGCGGGGGGGATCCAAGAGACCCAGTACTTC.

V usage is TRBV5-1 and J usage is TRBJ1-4; no definite D call. CDR3 length: 16 residues. Germline values: CDR1 SGHRS, CDR2 YFSETQ. The germline V and J ends were trimmed by 2 bases and 8 bases, with 19 bases remaining between them. The CDR3 DNA is TGCGCCAGCAGCTTAACCGGACGGAGCGGCGGGGAAAAACTGTTTTTT. This translates into CASSLTGRSGGEKLFF.

This chain uses TRBV5-6 with TRBJ1-5; 9 positions agree with TRBD1. CDR1 SGHDT and CDR2 YYEEEE come from the germline V gene. CDR3 size: 14 residues. V shed 4 bases, J shed 4 bases, and the junction held 3 bases outside the gene matches. CDR3 amino acids: CASSGTGPNQPQHF. CDR3 sequence (DNA): TGTGCCAGCAGCGGGACAGGGCCGAATCAGCCCCAGCATTTT. Based on the CDR3 plus reference TRBV5-6 and TRBJ1-5, the full variable domain is DAGVTQSPTHLIKTRGQQVTLRCSPKSGHDTVSWYQQALGQGPQFIFQYYEEEERQRGNFPDRFSGHQFPNYSSELNVNALLLGDSALYLCASSGTGPNQPQHFGDGTRLSIL.

This chain links TRBV29-1 with TRBJ2-7, with TRBD1 matching over 9 bases. Germline V gene sequence: CDR1 SQVTM, CDR2 ANQGSEA. The CDR3 contains 13 residues. V gave up 7 bases and J gave up 2 bases; unmatched junction bases: 6. The DNA of the CDR3 is TGCAGCGCAAGACAGGGGGGGACCTACGAGCAGTACTTC. It is translated as CSARQGGTYEQYF.

The chain joins TRBV30 to TRBJ2-1, with 13 bases lining up with TRBD2. CDR3 length: 18 amino acids. V was pared by 3 bases and J by 11 bases, with 19 bases of the junction left unmatched. Germline CDR1 GTSNPN, CDR2 SVGIG (reference sequence). CDR3 loop: CAWSLTITSGGETRKQFF. DNA for the CDR3: TGTGCCTGGAGCCTCACTATAACTAGCGGGGGGGAAACTCGGAAGCAGTTCTTC.

The V and J genes are TRBV6-1 and TRBJ1-6, with D tentatively TRBD1 (6 bases). With 2 bases removed from V and 7 bases from J, the gap between germline ends came to 12 bases. CDR1 is MNHNS, CDR2 SASEGT, per germline. CDR3 length equals 15 residues. CDR3 residues: CASSENRDGNSPLHF. As DNA, the CDR3 is TGTGCCAGCAGTGAAAACAGGGACGGCAATTCACCCCTCCACTTT.

V and J are TRBV7-9 and TRBJ1-6; D might be TRBD1 (6 bases). Germline CDR1 is SEHNR and CDR2 is FQNEAQ (reference sequence). V lost 2 bases, J lost 7 bases, and 12 bases lay in between. The CDR3 totals 15 residues. The CDR3 DNA reads as TGTGCCAGCAGCTTACCAGGGGAATACAATTCACCCCTCCACTTT. Protein: CASSLPGEYNSPLHF. Combining the CDR3 with reference TRBV7-9 and TRBJ1-6 gives the whole variable domain DTGVSQNPRHKITKRGQNVTFRCDPISEHNRLYWYRQTLGQGPEFLTYFQNEAQLEKSRLLSDRFSAERPKGSFSTLEIQRTEQGDSAMYLCASSLPGEYNSPLHFGNGTRLTVT.

The chain links TRBV7-8 to TRBJ1-1, with D possibly matching TRBD1 (5 bases). Trimming removed 6 bases from V and 5 bases from J, with 13 bases in between. The CDR3 length is 13 residues. CDR1 and CDR2 from the germline V gene are SGHVS and FQNEAQ. The CDR3 loop is CASRRGPGTEAFF. CDR3 sequence (DNA): TGTGCCAGCAGAAGGGGCCCAGGGACTGAAGCTTTCTTT.

The chain links TRBV4-2 to TRBJ2-1; TRBD2 might be the D (7 bases). The CDR3 runs 17 residues. V was pared by 0 bases and J by 5 bases, with 17 bases between. Germline lookup yields CDR1 LGHNA and CDR2 YNFKEQ. The CDR3 bases are TGTGCCAGCAGCCAAGATCAGGACGGGGGGCCTAACAATGAGCAGTTCTTC. Its translation is CASSQDQDGGPNNEQFF.

This sequence joins TRBV5-1 and TRBJ1-1; 8 bases line up with TRBD1. V trimming: 4 bases; J trimming: 5 bases; junction bases outside the gene matches: 10. The germline V gene encodes CDR1 SGHRS and CDR2 YFSETQ. The CDR3 contains 15 residues. The chain's CDR3 is CASSLRQGIQTEAFF. The CDR3 DNA follows: TGCGCCAGCAGCCTTCGACAGGGGATCCAGACTGAAGCTTTCTTT.

This clone was detected once. The chain couples TRBV5-8 to TRBJ2-5, with D maybe TRBD1 (6 bases). V was pared by 4 bases and J by 5 bases, with 18 bases between. This CDR3 has 15 amino acids. CDR1 and CDR2 (germline): SGHTS, YDEGEE. This CDR3 reads CASSRGQKEAETQYF. CDR3 coding DNA: TGTGCCAGCAGCCGAGGACAGAAAGAGGCGGAGACCCAGTACTTC.

V usage is TRBV5-1 and J usage is TRBJ2-5, with D perhaps TRBD1 (6 bases). Looked up from germline, CDR1 is SGHRS and CDR2 is YFSETQ. The V gene lost 4 bases and the J gene lost 5 bases, with 18 bases spanning the gap. The CDR3 runs to 15 residues. Here the CDR3 DNA reads TGCGCCAGCAGCGTAGACACAGGGCGCAGGGAGACCCAGTACTTC. Protein sequence: CASSVDTGRRETQYF.

The chain has TRBV9 and TRBJ2-5; 10 nucleotides line up with TRBD2. This CDR3 region has 16 residues. Germline assignment: CDR1 SGDLS and CDR2 YYNGEE. V was pared by 0 bases and J by 1 base, with 3 bases of the junction left unmatched. The CDR3 loop is CASSVGTSGVQETQYF. The CDR3 nucleotides read TGTGCCAGCAGCGTAGGCACTAGCGGGGTCCAAGAGACCCAGTACTTC.

The chain links TRBV5-1 to TRBJ2-3; 14 bases are shared with TRBD2. The ends lost 5 bases at V and 4 bases at J; junction bases unmatched: 3. The CDR3 is 15 amino acids. The germline V gene has CDR1 SGHRS and CDR2 YFSETQ. The CDR3 DNA sequence: TGCGCCAGCAGGACGGGACTAGCGGGGGCAGATACGCAGTATTTT. It codes for CASRTGLAGADTQYF.

This chain connects TRBV27 to TRBJ2-1, with 11 nucleotides matching TRBD2. The V segment lost 6 bases and the J segment 4 bases; nucleotides outside the gene matches: 5. Germline values: CDR1 MNHEY, CDR2 SMNVEV (reference sequence). There are 15 residues in the CDR3. The CDR3 bases are TGTGCCAGCAGACTAGCGGGGGCCTCTTACAATGAGCAGTTCTTC. Translation gives CASRLAGASYNEQFF.

V usage is TRBV19 and J usage is TRBJ2-3; TRBD2 matches at 13 bases. The ends lost 6 bases at V and 3 bases at J; junction bases unmatched: 9. CDR3 length: 17 residues. CDR1 is LNHDA and CDR2 is SQIVND in the germline V gene (reference sequence). DNA of the CDR3: TGTGCCAGTAGACGGGCCACTAGCGGGGGGGGAACAGATACGCAGTATTTT. This translates into CASRRATSGGGTDTQYF.

This rearrangement joins TRBV7-9 to TRBJ1-3, with TRBD1 as a possible D gene (6 bases). V was pared by 5 bases and J by 0 bases, with 23 bases between. Per germline, CDR1 SEHNR and CDR2 FQNEAQ (reference sequence). The CDR3 totals 19 residues. CDR3 region: CASSRRGGDTRNSGNTIYF. In DNA form, the CDR3 reads TGTGCCAGCAGCCGGAGGGGGGGGGACACCCGAAACTCTGGAAACACCATATATTTT.

Notes on this clone: Within the sample, other DNA sequences also encode this same CDR3. The genes are TRBV30 and TRBJ1-5; weak D call: TRBD1 (5 bases). CDR3 size: 14 residues. Between the trimmed V and J ends, which lost 0 bases and 0 bases, there was a span of 6 bases. Germline loops: CDR1 GTSNPN, CDR2 SVGIG (reference sequence). CDR3: CAWSVGGSNQPQHF. The CDR3 DNA follows: TGTGCCTGGAGTGTGGGGGGTAGCAATCAGCCCCAGCATTTT.